A selection of T cell receptor beta chains follows, all from one sample in a study of cytomegalovirus exposure and HLA in healthy donors. Sequencing was performed with immunoSEQ multiplex PCR; in TCRdb, only in-frame clones are kept and a portion is missing. The repertoire holds 110,000 or so clones, with approximately 76% as singletons. Sequenced sample: PBMCs. The receptors come from a man aged 45-60 years in good health and CMV-seropositive. CDR3s include the opening cysteine and the closing phenylalanine or tryptophan. The order of the fields is CDR3 protein, CDR3 DNA, V gene, J gene, clone size, D gene. D genes are given only for firm matches. Size is omitted from some rows. Given values are once, few, many or a class for expanded clones.

CDR3 protein: CASSPSLAGGWDTQYF
CDR3 DNA: TGTGCCAGCAGCCCATCCTTGGCGGGGGGCTGGGATACGCAGTATTTT
V gene: TRBV9
J gene: TRBJ2-3
clone size: .
D gene: TRBD2

CDR3 protein: CASSQERTNNQPQHF
CDR3 DNA: TGCGCCAGCAGCCAAGAAAGGACAAACAATCAGCCCCAGCATTTT
V gene: TRBV4-3
J gene: TRBJ1-5
clone size: .
D gene: .

CDR3 protein: CASGSGGNTDTQYF
CDR3 DNA: TGTGCCAGCGGGTCGGGGGGGAACACAGATACGCAGTATTTT
V gene: TRBV9
J gene: TRBJ2-3
clone size: .
D gene: TRBD2

CDR3 protein: CASSLEGGRGAQYF
CDR3 DNA: TGTGCCAGCAGCTTAGAGGGTGGACGGGGAGCCCAGTACTTC
V gene: TRBV11-3
J gene: TRBJ2-5
clone size: .
D gene: .

CDR3 protein: CASSYRVAGNEQFF
CDR3 DNA: TGTGCCAGCAGTTACAGGGTAGCGGGGAATGAGCAGTTCTTC
V gene: TRBV28
J gene: TRBJ2-1
clone size: once
D gene: TRBD2

CDR3 protein: CASSSGEIRHEQYF
CDR3 DNA: TGTGCCAGCAGCTCAGGGGAGATCAGACACGAGCAGTACTTC
V gene: TRBV6-6
J gene: TRBJ2-7
clone size: .
D gene: .

CDR3 protein: CASSLVGTASYEQYF
CDR3 DNA: TGTGCCAGCAGCTTAGTCGGGACAGCTTCCTACGAGCAGTACTTC
V gene: TRBV7-9
J gene: TRBJ2-7
clone size: few
D gene: TRBD1

CDR3 protein: CASKGSGMGHSEQFF
CDR3 DNA: TGTGCTAGTAAAGGGAGCGGGATGGGCCACAGTGAGCAGTTCTTC
V gene: TRBV12-5
J gene: TRBJ2-1
clone size: .
D gene: TRBD2

CDR3 protein: CAIREVAGGPGNTQYF
CDR3 DNA: TGTGCCATCAGGGAAGTAGCGGGAGGGCCGGGAAATACGCAGTATTTT
V gene: TRBV10-3
J gene: TRBJ2-3
clone size: .
D gene: TRBD2

CDR3 protein: CASSLGASPYEQYF
CDR3 DNA: TGTGCCAGCAGCTTGGGGGCTAGCCCCTACGAGCAGTACTTC
V gene: TRBV5-6
J gene: TRBJ2-7
clone size: .
D gene: .

CDR3 protein: CASSLGLMNTEAFF
CDR3 DNA: TGCGCCAGCAGCTTGGGACTTATGAACACTGAAGCTTTCTTT
V gene: TRBV5-1
J gene: TRBJ1-1
clone size: .
D gene: .

CDR3 protein: CASSQELEFGVNNEQFF
CDR3 DNA: TGTGCCAGCAGCCAAGAACTTGAATTTGGAGTTAACAATGAGCAGTTCTTC
V gene: TRBV4-2
J gene: TRBJ2-1
clone size: .
D gene: .

CDR3 protein: CASSLGGLAGRQAQFF
CDR3 DNA: TGTGCCAGCAGCTTGGGGGGACTAGCGGGTCGGCAGGCGCAGTTCTTC
V gene: TRBV7-2
J gene: TRBJ2-1
clone size: .
D gene: TRBD2

CDR3 protein: CASRTGGNYGYTF
CDR3 DNA: TGTGCCAGCAGGACAGGGGGCAACTATGGCTACACCTTC
V gene: TRBV28
J gene: TRBJ1-2
clone size: once
D gene: TRBD1

CDR3 protein: CASSTPHGTSGGSSEQFF
CDR3 DNA: TGTGCCAGCAGCACCCCCCACGGGACTAGCGGGGGGTCTTCGGAGCAGTTCTTC
V gene: TRBV7-2
J gene: TRBJ2-1
clone size: .
D gene: TRBD2

CDR3 protein: CASSPREGGSDTGELFF
CDR3 DNA: TGTGCCAGCAGCCCCCGGGAAGGCGGGTCGGACACCGGGGAGCTGTTTTTT
V gene: TRBV7-9
J gene: TRBJ2-2
clone size: once
D gene: .

CDR3 protein: CASSENRGEQYF
CDR3 DNA: TGTGCCAGCAGTGAAAACCGGGGGGAGCAGTACTTC
V gene: TRBV2
J gene: TRBJ2-7
clone size: .
D gene: .

CDR3 protein: CASSLGDRTYGYTF
CDR3 DNA: TGTGCCAGCAGCTTAGGGGACAGGACCTATGGCTACACCTTC
V gene: TRBV7-9
J gene: TRBJ1-2
clone size: .
D gene: TRBD1

CDR3 protein: CASGVVSDTDTQYF
CDR3 DNA: TGTGCCAGCGGAGTAGTTAGCGACACAGATACGCAGTATTTT
V gene: TRBV6-6
J gene: TRBJ2-3
clone size: few
D gene: .

CDR3 protein: CASSFRDINYEQYF
CDR3 DNA: TGTGCCAGCAGTTTCCGGGACATCAACTACGAGCAGTACTTC
V gene: TRBV28
J gene: TRBJ2-7
clone size: .
D gene: .

CDR3 protein: CSVGGGGAGETQYF
CDR3 DNA: TGCAGCGTTGGTGGCGGGGGGGCCGGAGAGACCCAGTACTTC
V gene: TRBV29-1
J gene: TRBJ2-5
clone size: .
D gene: TRBD2

CDR3 protein: CASSPGTSGGVKETQYF
CDR3 DNA: TGTGCCAGCAGCCCAGGGACTAGCGGGGGGGTGAAGGAGACCCAGTACTTC
V gene: TRBV9
J gene: TRBJ2-5
clone size: few
D gene: TRBD2

CDR3 protein: CAISNGTGYTEAFF
CDR3 DNA: TGTGCCATCAGTAACGGGACAGGGTACACTGAAGCTTTCTTT
V gene: TRBV10-3
J gene: TRBJ1-1
clone size: .
D gene: TRBD1

CDR3 protein: CASSPTGLGGGYTF
CDR3 DNA: TGTGCCAGCAGCCCGACAGGGCTTGGAGGAGGCTACACCTTC
V gene: TRBV11-2
J gene: TRBJ1-2
clone size: .
D gene: TRBD1